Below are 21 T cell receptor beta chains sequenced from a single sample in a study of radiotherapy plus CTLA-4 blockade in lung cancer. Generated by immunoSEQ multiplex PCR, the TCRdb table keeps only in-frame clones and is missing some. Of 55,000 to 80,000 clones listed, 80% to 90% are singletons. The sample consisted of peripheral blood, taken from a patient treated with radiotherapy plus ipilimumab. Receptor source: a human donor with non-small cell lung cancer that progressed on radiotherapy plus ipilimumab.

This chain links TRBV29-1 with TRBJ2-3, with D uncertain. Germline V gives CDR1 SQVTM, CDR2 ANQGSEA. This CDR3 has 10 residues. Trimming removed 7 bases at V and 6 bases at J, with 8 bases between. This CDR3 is CSASQDTQYF. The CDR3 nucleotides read TGCAGCGCTTCCCAGGATACGCAGTATTTT.

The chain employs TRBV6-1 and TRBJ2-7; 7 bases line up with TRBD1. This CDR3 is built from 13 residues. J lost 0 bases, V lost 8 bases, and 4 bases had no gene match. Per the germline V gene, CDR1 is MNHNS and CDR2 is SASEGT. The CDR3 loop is CASSGTDSYEQYV. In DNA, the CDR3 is TGTGCCAGCTCCGGGACAGACTCCTACGAGCAGTACGTC.

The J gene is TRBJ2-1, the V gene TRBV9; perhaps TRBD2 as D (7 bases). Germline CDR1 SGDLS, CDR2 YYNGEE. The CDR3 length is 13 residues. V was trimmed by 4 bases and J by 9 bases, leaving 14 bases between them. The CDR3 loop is CASSPAGEGEQFF. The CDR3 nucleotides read TGTGCCAGCAGCCCGGCAGGGGAGGGTGAGCAGTTCTTC. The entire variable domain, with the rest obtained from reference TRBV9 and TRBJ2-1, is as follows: DSGVTQTPKHLITATGQRVTLRCSPRSGDLSVYWYQQSLDQGLQFLIQYYNGEERAKGNILERFSAQQFPDLHSELNLSSLELGDSALYFCASSPAGEGEQFFGPGTRLTVL.

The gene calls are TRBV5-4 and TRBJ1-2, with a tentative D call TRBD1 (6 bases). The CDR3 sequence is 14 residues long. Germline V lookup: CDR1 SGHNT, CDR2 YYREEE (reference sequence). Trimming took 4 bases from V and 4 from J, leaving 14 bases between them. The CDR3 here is CASSGHRDTYGYTF. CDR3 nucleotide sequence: TGTGCCAGCAGCGGGCACCGGGACACCTATGGCTACACCTTC. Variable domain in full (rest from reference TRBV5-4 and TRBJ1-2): ETGVTQSPTHLIKTRGQQVTLRCSSQSGHNTVSWYQQALGQGPQFIFQYYREEENGRGNFPPRFSGLQFPNYSSELNVNALELDDSALYLCASSGHRDTYGYTFGSGTRLTVV.

The CDR3 region is CASNTRQDLVYEQYF. The CDR3 nucleotides are TGTGCCAGCAACACCCGACAGGATCTCGTCTACGAGCAGTACTTC. This chain connects TRBV28 to TRBJ2-7; D possibly corresponds to TRBD1 (6 bases). The germline V gene has CDR1 MDHEN and CDR2 SYDVKM. V was cut by 7 bases and J by 3 bases, with 19 bases left in between. The CDR3 is 15 residues long.

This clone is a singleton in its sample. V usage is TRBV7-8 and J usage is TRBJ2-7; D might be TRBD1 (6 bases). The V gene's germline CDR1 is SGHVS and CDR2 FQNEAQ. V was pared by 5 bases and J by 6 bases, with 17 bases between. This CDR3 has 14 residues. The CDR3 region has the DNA TGTGCCAGCAGCGATAGCACAGGGCGTGGCGAGCAGTACTTC. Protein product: CASSDSTGRGEQYF.

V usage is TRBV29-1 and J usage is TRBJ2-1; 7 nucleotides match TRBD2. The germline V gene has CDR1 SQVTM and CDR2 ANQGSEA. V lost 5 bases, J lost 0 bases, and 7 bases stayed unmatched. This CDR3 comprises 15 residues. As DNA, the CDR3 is TGCAGCGTTATCGGGGGGTTGGGCTCCTACAATGAGCAGTTCTTC. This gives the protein CSVIGGLGSYNEQFF.

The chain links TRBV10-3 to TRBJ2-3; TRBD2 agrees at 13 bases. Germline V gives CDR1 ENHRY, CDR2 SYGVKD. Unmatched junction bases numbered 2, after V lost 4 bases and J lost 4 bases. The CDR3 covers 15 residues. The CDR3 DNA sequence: TGTGCCATCAGTGGCGGACTAGCGGGGGCAGATACGCAGTATTTT. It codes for CAISGGLAGADTQYF.

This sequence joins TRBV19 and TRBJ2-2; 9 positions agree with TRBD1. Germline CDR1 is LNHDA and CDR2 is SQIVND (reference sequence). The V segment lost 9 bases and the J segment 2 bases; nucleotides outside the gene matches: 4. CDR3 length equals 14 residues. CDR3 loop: CASRQGGNTGELFF. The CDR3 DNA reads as TGTGCCAGCCGACAGGGGGGAAACACCGGGGAGCTGTTTTTT.

CDR3 loop: CASSTWDANTGELFF. CDR3 in DNA: TGTGCCAGTAGTACCTGGGACGCTAACACCGGGGAGCTGTTTTTT. The rearrangement uses TRBV19 and TRBJ2-2; the D gene could be TRBD1 or TRBD2 (5 bases each). Trimming removed 4 bases at V and 2 bases at J, with 11 bases between. Germline V gene data show CDR1 as LNHDA and CDR2 as SQIVND (reference sequence). The CDR3 runs 15 residues.

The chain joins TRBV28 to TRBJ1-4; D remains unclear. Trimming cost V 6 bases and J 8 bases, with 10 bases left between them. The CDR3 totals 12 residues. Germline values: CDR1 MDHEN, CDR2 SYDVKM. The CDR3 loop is CASRGLGEKLFF. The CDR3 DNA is TGTGCCAGCAGGGGTTTGGGGGAAAAACTGTTTTTT.

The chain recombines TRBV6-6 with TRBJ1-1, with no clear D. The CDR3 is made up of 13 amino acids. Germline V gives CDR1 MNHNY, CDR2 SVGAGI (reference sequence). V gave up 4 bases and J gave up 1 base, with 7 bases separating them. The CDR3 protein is CASSLYGNTEAFF. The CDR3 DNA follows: TGTGCCAGCAGTTTATACGGGAACACTGAAGCTTTCTTT.

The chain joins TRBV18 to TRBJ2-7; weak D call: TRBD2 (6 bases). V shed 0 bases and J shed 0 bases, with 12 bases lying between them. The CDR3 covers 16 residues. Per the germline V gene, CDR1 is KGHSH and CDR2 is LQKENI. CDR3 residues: CASSPPSSSASYEQYF. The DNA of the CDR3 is TGTGCCAGCTCACCACCTTCGTCTAGCGCCTCCTACGAGCAGTACTTC.

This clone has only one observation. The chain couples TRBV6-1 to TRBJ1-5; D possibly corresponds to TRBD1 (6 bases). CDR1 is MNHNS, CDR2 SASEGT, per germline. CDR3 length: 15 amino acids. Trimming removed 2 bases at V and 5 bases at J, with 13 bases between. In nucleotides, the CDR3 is TGTGCCAGCAGTGAATCCGCGGACAGCGATCAGCCCCAGCATTTT. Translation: CASSESADSDQPQHF.

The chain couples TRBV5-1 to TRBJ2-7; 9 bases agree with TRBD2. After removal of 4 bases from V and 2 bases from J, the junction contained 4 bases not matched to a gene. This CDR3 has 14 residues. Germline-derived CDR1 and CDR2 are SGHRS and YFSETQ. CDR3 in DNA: TGCGCCAGCAGCCAATTAGCGGGAGCCTACGAGCAGTACTTC. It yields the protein CASSQLAGAYEQYF.

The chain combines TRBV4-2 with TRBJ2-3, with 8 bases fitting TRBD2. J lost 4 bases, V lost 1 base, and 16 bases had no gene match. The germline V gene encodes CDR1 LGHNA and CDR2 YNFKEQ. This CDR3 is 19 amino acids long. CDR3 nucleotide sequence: TGTGCCAGCAGCCAAGCGGCCCCCTTCGGGAGGGCCGGGGCAGATACGCAGTATTTT. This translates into CASSQAAPFGRAGADTQYF.

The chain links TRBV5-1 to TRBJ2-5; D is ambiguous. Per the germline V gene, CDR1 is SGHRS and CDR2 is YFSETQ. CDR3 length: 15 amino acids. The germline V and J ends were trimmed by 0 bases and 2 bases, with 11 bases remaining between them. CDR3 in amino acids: CASSLVGGLQETQYF. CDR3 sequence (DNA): TGCGCCAGCAGCTTGGTAGGCGGATTACAAGAGACCCAGTACTTC.

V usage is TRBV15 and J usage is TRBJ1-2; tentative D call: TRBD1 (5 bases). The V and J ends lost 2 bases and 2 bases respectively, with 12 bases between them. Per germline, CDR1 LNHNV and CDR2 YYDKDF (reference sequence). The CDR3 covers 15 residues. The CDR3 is CATSRTIQENYGYTF. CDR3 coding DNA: TGTGCCACCAGCAGAACTATACAGGAGAACTATGGCTACACCTTC.

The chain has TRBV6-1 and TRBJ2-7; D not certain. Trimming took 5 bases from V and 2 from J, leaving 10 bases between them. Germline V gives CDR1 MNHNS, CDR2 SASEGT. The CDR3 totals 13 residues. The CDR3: CASSNGQPYEQYV. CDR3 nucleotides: TGTGCCAGCAGTAACGGGCAGCCCTACGAGCAGTACGTC.

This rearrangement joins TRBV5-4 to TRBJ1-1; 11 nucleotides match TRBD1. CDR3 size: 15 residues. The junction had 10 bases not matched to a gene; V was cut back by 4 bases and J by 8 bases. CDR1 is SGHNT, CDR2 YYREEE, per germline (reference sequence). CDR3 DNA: TGTGCCAGCAGCGCCAACTCCCGGGACAGGGGGGAAGCTTTCTTT. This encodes CASSANSRDRGEAFF.

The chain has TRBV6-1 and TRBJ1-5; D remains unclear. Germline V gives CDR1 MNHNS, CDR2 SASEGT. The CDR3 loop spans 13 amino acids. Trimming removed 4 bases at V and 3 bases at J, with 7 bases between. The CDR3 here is CASSGGINQPQHF. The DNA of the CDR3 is TGTGCCAGCAGTGGGGGTATCAATCAGCCCCAGCATTTT.